These 10 T cell receptor beta chains share one sample of origin, sequenced in a study of T cell responses to AZD1222 COVID-19 vaccine. Method: immunoSEQ multiplex PCR; TCRdb's copy keeps in-frame clones and lacks some. The table has 85,000 to 120,000 clones, about 88% seen once. The specimen comprised peripheral blood, sampled on day 0 of AZD1222 vaccination. These receptors came from an adult in good health.

This clone is categorized as medium-sized (0.01 to 0.1%). This sample also contains other DNA sequences that code for the same CDR3. The CDR3 loop is CASSVAGNTEAFF. In DNA form, the CDR3 reads TGTGCCAGCAGCGTAGCAGGCAACACTGAAGCTTTCTTT. The rearrangement uses TRBV9 and TRBJ1-1; D ambiguous. Germline lookup yields CDR1 SGDLS and CDR2 YYNGEE. The CDR3 covers 13 residues. The V gene lost 0 bases and the J gene lost 2 bases, with 5 bases spanning the gap.

The CDR3, as DNA: TGTGCCAGCAGCCAGGGGTTGGGCACTGAAGCTTTCTTT. This encodes CASSQGLGTEAFF. The gene calls are TRBV7-3 and TRBJ1-1, with a weak D call TRBD1 (6 bases). This CDR3 has 13 residues. The V gene's germline CDR1 is SGHTA and CDR2 FQGTGA. V was shortened by 5 bases and J by 4 bases, with 11 bases between the two germline ends.

J is TRBJ1-6 and V is TRBV7-8; the match to TRBD1 covers 9 bases. Germline assignment: CDR1 SGHVS and CDR2 FQNEAQ. V trimming: 5 bases; J trimming: 12 bases; junction bases outside the gene matches: 11. This CDR3 is 15 amino acids long. The CDR3 DNA sequence: TGTGCCAGCAGCATCCTCCGGGACAGGGTGGTACCCCTCCACTTT. It is translated as CASSILRDRVVPLHF.

Notes on this clone: A much larger clonotype is one base distant, so this may be a read error. The rearrangement links TRBV7-9 to TRBJ2-7; perhaps TRBD1 as D (7 bases). V was cut by 1 base and J by 5 bases, with 18 bases left in between. The CDR3 is 16 amino acids. Germline V gives CDR1 SEHNR, CDR2 FQNEAQ (reference sequence). The DNA of the CDR3 is TGTGCCAGCAGCTTAGGGGGGGCAGGGGGGCCCGACGAGCAGTACTTC. It codes for CASSLGGAGGPDEQYF.

V and J are TRBV7-2 and TRBJ2-1; 9 bases line up with TRBD1. Per the germline V gene, CDR1 is SGHTA and CDR2 is FQGNSA. CDR3 length: 15 amino acids. The trim removed 0 bases at V and 8 bases at J, leaving 5 bases unmatched. Written as DNA, the CDR3 is TGTGCCAGCAGCTTAGCGGGACAGGGTTACGATGAGCAGTTCTTC. Translating gives CASSLAGQGYDEQFF.

V is TRBV24-1 and J is TRBJ2-5; D call uncertain. Trimming removed 4 bases from V and 5 bases from J, with 13 bases in between. The CDR3 has 14 amino acids. The germline gives CDR1 KGHDR, CDR2 SFDVKD. The CDR3 coding sequence is TGTGCCACCAGTGAAGGTGGCGGTGGGGAGACCCAGTACTTC. It is translated as CATSEGGGGETQYF.

The V and J genes are TRBV15 and TRBJ1-1; D remains ambiguous. The CDR3 runs to 16 residues. V lost 0 bases, J lost 0 bases, and 11 bases lay in between. Germline-derived CDR1 and CDR2 are LNHNV and YYDKDF (reference sequence). This chain's CDR3 is CATSRDLPGVNTEAFF. CDR3 bases: TGTGCCACCAGCAGAGATCTTCCAGGAGTGAACACTGAAGCTTTCTTT.

V and J are TRBV19 and TRBJ1-5; D is undetermined. Between the trimmed V and J ends, which lost 2 bases and 3 bases, there was a span of 14 bases. Germline V gives CDR1 LNHDA, CDR2 SQIVND (reference sequence). CDR3 length: 16 residues. CDR3 protein: CASSIFGKGANQPQHF. In DNA, the CDR3 is TGTGCCAGTAGTATATTTGGGAAGGGCGCCAATCAGCCCCAGCATTTT.

This chain links TRBV30 with TRBJ2-3; D gene uncertain. In germline, CDR1 is GTSNPN, CDR2 SVGIG (reference sequence). Trimming pared 1 base from V and 4 bases from J, leaving 3 bases between. The CDR3 is 11 residues long. CDR3 amino acids: CAWSEADTQYF. CDR3 sequence (DNA): TGTGCCTGGAGTGAGGCAGATACGCAGTATTTT.

This clone was seen only once. The V and J genes are TRBV30 and TRBJ1-5; D is uncertain. Between the trimmed V and J ends, which lost 3 bases and 0 bases, there was a span of 6 bases. This CDR3 contains 13 residues. Germline V CDR1 and CDR2: GTSNPN, SVGIG (reference sequence). CDR3 region: CAWRMGSNQPQHF. DNA of the CDR3: TGTGCCTGGAGGATGGGTAGCAATCAGCCCCAGCATTTT.